This T cell receptor (beta chain) came from a study of blood T cell repertoires in COVID-19. Looked up from germline, CDR1 is SGHVS and CDR2 is FQNEAQ. This CDR3 has 19 amino acids. The V gene end was trimmed by 5 bases and the J gene end by 7 bases; junction bases not matched to a gene: 19. TCRdb keeps only in-frame clones here, not all; method: immunoSEQ multiplex PCR. The repertoire holds tens of thousands of clones, with around 93% as singletons. The material sequenced was peripheral blood. The sequence was obtained from a human donor with active COVID-19. The donor label of this sample is uncertain. This chain joins TRBV7-8 and TRBJ1-6, with 8 bases matching TRBD1. CDR3 sequence: CASSPHRTGSRGMNSPLHF. In DNA form, the CDR3 reads TGTGCCAGCAGCCCCCATCGGACAGGGAGCAGGGGTATGAATTCACCCCTCCACTTT.